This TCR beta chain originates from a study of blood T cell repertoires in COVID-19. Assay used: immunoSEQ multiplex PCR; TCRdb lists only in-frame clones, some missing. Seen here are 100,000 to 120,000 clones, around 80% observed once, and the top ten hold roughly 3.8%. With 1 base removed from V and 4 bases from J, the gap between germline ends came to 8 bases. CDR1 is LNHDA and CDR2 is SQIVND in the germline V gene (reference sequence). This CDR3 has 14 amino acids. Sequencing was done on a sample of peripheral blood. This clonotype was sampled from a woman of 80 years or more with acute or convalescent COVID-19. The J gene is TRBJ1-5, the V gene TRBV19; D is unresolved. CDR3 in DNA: TGTGCCAGTAGTATAGGGTCAACTAATCAGCCCCAGCATTTT. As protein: CASSIGSTNQPQHF.